This T cell receptor beta chain was observed in a study of OX40 agonist ivuxolimab in advanced cancers. Profiling relied on immunoSEQ multiplex PCR, and the TCRdb table lists in-frame clones only, not all of them. The sample has some 45,000 clones; 70% to 90% are singletons. Germline CDR1 LNHNV, CDR2 YYDKDF (reference sequence). CDR3 size: 13 residues. Trimming stripped 5 bases from V and 7 bases from J, with 9 bases between. Regarding the study as a whole: Relative to CD4+ cells, CD8+ T cells on average had more expanded clones.

For this clone: Its antigen remains unknown.

The sample was CD4+ or CD8+ T cells sorted from blood, taken in a trial of the OX40 agonist ivuxolimab. The clonotype comes from an adult with an advanced solid tumor such as melanoma, head and neck, liver or kidney cancer. The gene calls are TRBV15 and TRBJ1-6; no clear D. The CDR3 region is CATSENGNSPLHF. In DNA form, the CDR3 reads TGTGCCACCAGCGAAAACGGCAATTCACCCCTCCACTTT.